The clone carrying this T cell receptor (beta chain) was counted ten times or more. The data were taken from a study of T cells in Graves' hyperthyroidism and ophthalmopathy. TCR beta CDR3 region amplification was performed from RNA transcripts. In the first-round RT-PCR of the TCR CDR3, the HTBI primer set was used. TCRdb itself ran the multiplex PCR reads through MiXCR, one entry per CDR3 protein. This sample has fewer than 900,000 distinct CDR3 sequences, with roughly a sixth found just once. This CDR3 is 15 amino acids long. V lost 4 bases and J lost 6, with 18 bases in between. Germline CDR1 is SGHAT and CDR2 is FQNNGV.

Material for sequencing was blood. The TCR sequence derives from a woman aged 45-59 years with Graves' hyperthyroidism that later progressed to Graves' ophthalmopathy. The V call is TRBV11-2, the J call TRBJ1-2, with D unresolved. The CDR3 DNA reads TGTGCCAGCAGCTCCTCCCGAGGCCCCCGAAATGGCTACACCTTC. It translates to CASSSSRGPRNGYTF.